Given below is one TCR beta chain in context. Its antigen is currently unknown. This entry belongs to a study of T cell clonotyping in hematopoietic cell transplantation. Whole-study findings and limits: After transplant, recipient diversity fell while pathologically expanded clonotypes grew through day 180. At the given depth, recipient repertoires were over 95% de novo clonotypes.

This CDR3 has 12 amino acids. CDR1 and CDR2 (germline): MGHDK, SYGVNS. V lost 6 bases to trimming and J lost 8 bases, with 10 bases between them. Here immunoSEQ multiplex PCR was the method, and the copy in TCRdb shows in-frame clones only, minus some. Of approximately 5,000 clones in the sample, roughly 72% were seen once. The material was peripheral blood mononuclear cells, obtained 100 days after allogeneic stem cell transplant. The chain couples TRBV25-1 to TRBJ2-2, with unresolved D. This receptor was taken from a male patient between 55 and 70 years old who had an allogeneic stem cell transplant, so T cells may come from the graft donor. Some clones in this sample may be carry-over from other donors' samples. The chain's CDR3 is CASSEKGGELFF. In DNA form, the CDR3 reads TGTGCCAGCAGCGAAAAGGGTGGGGAGCTGTTTTTT.